This T cell receptor (beta chain) was identified in a study of Ad26.COV2.S vaccination and SARS-CoV-2 variants. In the study overall: Donor was assigned to the Ad26.COV2.S arm of trial COV1001. Doses of Ad26.COV2.S were injected into muscle once or twice, 56 days apart. Findings and caveats of the study: Vaccine and placebo recipients had comparable breadth of non-spike TCRs.

This CDR3 contains 16 residues. Per germline, CDR1 MNHNY and CDR2 SVGAGI (reference sequence). V shed 2 bases and J 7 bases; nucleotides not matched to a gene: 9. The treatment: some 19 received Ad26.COV2.S at low or high dose, single or two shots; a few received placebo; per-sample allocation not given. At day 63 after the first vaccine or placebo injection, samples were drawn. Recruitment in Boston yielded a donor of adult age, 18-55 years. Only a few counts were recorded for this clone. The antigen is not known. Sequencing used immunoSEQ multiplex PCR; TCRdb keeps in-frame clones, though not all of them. The table has about 470,000 clones, about 92% seen once.

Sample: peripheral blood, taken in a trial of Ad26.COV2.S vaccine versus placebo. This TCR came from a person between 18 and 60 years old who received the Ad26.COV2.S COVID-19 vaccine or a placebo. The chain is built from TRBV6-6 and TRBJ2-2; TRBD1 matches 8 bases. The CDR3 region has the DNA TGTGCCAGCAGTTACCTCGGACAGGGTATCAGCGGGGAGCTGTTTTTT. It is translated as CASSYLGQGISGELFF.